This entry is about one T cell receptor beta chain. The antigen is undetermined. This CDR3 has 13 amino acids. The V and J ends lost 3 bases and 2 bases respectively, with 7 bases between them. The germline V gene encodes CDR1 DFQATT and CDR2 SNEGSKA (reference sequence). This sample was taken from a study of T-cell reconstitution after alpha-beta-depleted transplantation in children. Study findings and constraints: Roughly two months post-transplant, alpha-beta T cells reportedly originated from several hundred graft clones that had expanded. It was surviving recipient T cells and thymic progenitors that gave some patients high TCRbeta diversity at day 60. Counts and diversity of T cells one year after transplant came mostly from newly produced T cells.

Preparation of the TCRbeta library was carried out with unique molecular identifiers. A single record per CDR3 protein comes from TCRdb applying MiXCR to the PCR reads. This sample yields approximately 150,000 distinct CDR3 sequences, of which 8% to 10% are seen a single time; about a sixth belongs to the top ten. Sequencing used PBMCs, mostly from graft donor cells, obtained 180 days after TCRalphabeta/CD19-depleted stem cell transplant. The chain combines TRBV20-1 with TRBJ1-4, with a possible D match to TRBD1 (5 bases). The TCR originated in a female patient aged 2-15 years who had a stem cell transplant for congenital amegakaryocytic thrombocytopenia, so the T cells may come from the graft donor. CDR3 DNA sequence: TGCAGTGCTAGCTGGGGGACTAATGAAAAACTGTTTTTT. Amino acids: CSASWGTNEKLFF.